The clone carrying this T cell receptor (beta chain) occurred a few times. Its antigen is not known. Germline CDR1 reads GTSNPN; CDR2 reads SVGIG (reference sequence). Trimming pared 0 bases from V and 4 bases from J, leaving 12 bases between. The CDR3 length is 14 residues. Expressed TCRB transcripts were sequenced after all isolated RNA was converted to cDNA. Read counts averaged roughly 3.7 million for samples of naive, central memory and regulatory T cells. This table comes from immunoSEQ multiplex PCR, and its TCRdb copy is limited to in-frame clones, with some not included. Of around 240,000 clones in the sample, roughly 9.6% are singletons; the top ten hold approximately 0.03%. The sample belongs to a study of beta chain features in type 1 diabetes. General observations from the study: Lower insertion and higher deletion counts appeared at VDJ junctions in type 1 diabetes patients. TCRB CDR3 length was moderately but significantly reduced in all four CD4+ subsets of Type 1 diabetes patients.

The receptor comes from a woman between 18 and 29 years old in good health. This chain links TRBV30 with TRBJ1-1; D is perhaps TRBD1 (6 bases). Input material: naive CD4+ T cells from blood. DNA of the CDR3: TGTGCCTGGAGTGTAACAGGGATTGGCACTGAAGCTTTCTTT. Encoded protein: CAWSVTGIGTEAFF.